The clone carrying this T cell receptor (beta chain) has only one observation. These data are taken from a study of blood T cell repertoires in COVID-19. In the study overall: Researchers got acute and convalescent COVID-19 samples from the United States, Italy and Spain. Sample material is recorded as cDNA or gDNA derived from T cells, B-cell-depleted T cells, or PBMCs.

This table comes from immunoSEQ multiplex PCR, and its TCRdb copy is limited to in-frame clones, with some not included. Found here are roughly 190,000 clones, less than 90% of them singletons; the top ten hold around 19%. There are 13 residues in the CDR3. Germline CDR1 reads ENHRY; CDR2 reads SYGVKD. Trimming removed 2 bases at V and 6 bases at J, with 10 bases between. Sequenced input: peripheral blood. The sequence was collected from a human donor in a cohort sampled during active COVID-19. The chain combines TRBV10-3 with TRBJ1-1; D perhaps matches TRBD1 (5 bases). The CDR3 nucleotides read TGTGCCATCAGTGAGCGGGGGTCCTCTGAAGCTTTCTTT. It translates to CAISERGSSEAFF.